This T cell receptor beta chain stems from a study of blood T cell repertoires in COVID-19. The V segment lost 5 bases and the J segment 3 bases; nucleotides outside the gene matches: 5. Germline V gene sequence: CDR1 PRHDT, CDR2 FYEKMQ (reference sequence). This CDR3 region has 15 residues. Authors' processing steps: Nucleated cell number was recorded as an estimate derived from reference gene primer amplification. The method was immunoSEQ multiplex PCR; TCRdb's version includes in-frame clones alone and lacks a portion of them. V, J and clone size were drawn from that table, and D and trimming were deduced from the DNA. The table includes about 200,000 clones, approximately 86% detected once.

The J gene is TRBJ1-1, the V gene TRBV13; TRBD1 agrees at 11 bases. The TCR was taken from a woman in her twenties or thirties who had been exposed to COVID-19. Sequencing was carried out using PBMCs or T cells enriched from blood (not recorded which). The CDR3 sequence is CASSHRDRGDTEAFF. The DNA of the CDR3 is TGTGCCAGCAGCCACCGGGACAGGGGGGACACTGAAGCTTTCTTT.